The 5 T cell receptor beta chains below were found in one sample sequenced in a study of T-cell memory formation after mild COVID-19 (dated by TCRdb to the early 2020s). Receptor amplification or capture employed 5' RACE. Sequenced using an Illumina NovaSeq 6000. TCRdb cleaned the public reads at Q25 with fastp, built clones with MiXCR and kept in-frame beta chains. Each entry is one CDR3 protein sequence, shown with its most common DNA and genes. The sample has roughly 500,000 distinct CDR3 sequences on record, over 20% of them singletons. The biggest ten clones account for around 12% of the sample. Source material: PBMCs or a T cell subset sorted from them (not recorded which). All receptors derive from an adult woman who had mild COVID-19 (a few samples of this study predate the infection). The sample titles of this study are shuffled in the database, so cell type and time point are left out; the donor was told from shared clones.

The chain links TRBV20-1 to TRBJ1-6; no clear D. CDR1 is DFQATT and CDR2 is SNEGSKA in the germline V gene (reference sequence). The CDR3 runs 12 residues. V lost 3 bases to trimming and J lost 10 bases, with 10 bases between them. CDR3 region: CSASSDLSPLHF. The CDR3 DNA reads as TGCAGTGCTAGCTCGGACTTATCACCCCTCCACTTT.

CDR3 protein: CSALRTGGAGQPQHF. CDR3 in DNA: TGCAGTGCCCTTCGGACAGGGGGCGCAGGGCAGCCCCAGCATTTT. This sequence joins TRBV20-1 and TRBJ1-5, with TRBD1 matching over 11 bases. CDR3 length: 15 amino acids. Germline trimming cut 6 bases from V and 7 bases from J; bases unmatched to any gene: 11. Germline loops: CDR1 DFQATT, CDR2 SNEGSKA (reference sequence).

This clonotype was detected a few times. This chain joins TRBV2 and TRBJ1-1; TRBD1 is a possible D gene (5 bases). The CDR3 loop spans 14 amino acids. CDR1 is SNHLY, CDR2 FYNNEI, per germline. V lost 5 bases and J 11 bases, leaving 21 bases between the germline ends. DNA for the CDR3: TGTGCCAGCAGTTATACAGGCGGGGCGTTTGGGGCTTTCTTT. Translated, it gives CASSYTGGAFGAFF.

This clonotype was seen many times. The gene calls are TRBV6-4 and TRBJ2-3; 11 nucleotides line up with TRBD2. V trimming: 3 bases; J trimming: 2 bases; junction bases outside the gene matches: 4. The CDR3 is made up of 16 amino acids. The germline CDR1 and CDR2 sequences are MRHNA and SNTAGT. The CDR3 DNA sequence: TGTGCCAGCAGTGATCTAGCGGGGGGATTCACAGATACGCAGTATTTT. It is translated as CASSDLAGGFTDTQYF.

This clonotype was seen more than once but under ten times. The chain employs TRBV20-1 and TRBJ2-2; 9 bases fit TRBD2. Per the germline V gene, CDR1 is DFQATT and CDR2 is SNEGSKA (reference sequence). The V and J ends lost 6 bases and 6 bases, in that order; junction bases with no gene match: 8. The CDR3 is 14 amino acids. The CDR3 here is CSANAGGPSGELFF. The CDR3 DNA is TGCAGTGCGAATGCGGGAGGGCCTTCCGGGGAGCTGTTTTTT.